The 12 T cell receptor beta chains below all came from one sample that was sequenced in a study of shared clonotypes between healthy human individuals (dated by TCRdb to about 2020). The method was the immunoSEQ multiplex PCR assay. This immuneACCESS table, as held by TCRdb, lists in-frame sequences with V and J called but not all clones. Of the missing ones, under half trace to an unresolved V gene in checked studies; the others have no known cause. This sample has some 2 million clones in its table, and 85% to 95% of those were observed once. Clones ranked in the top ten supply 0.13% of the sample. The material sequenced was naive CD4+ T cells sorted from blood. The sample's cell subset or site label is to be understood as: CD45RA+ positively selected. The receptors derive from a man aged 18 to 29 in good health.

The chain employs TRBV7-2 and TRBJ2-7, with 7 bases fitting TRBD1. V shed 4 bases, J shed 3 bases, and the junction held 3 bases outside the gene matches. Germline assignment: CDR1 SGHTA and CDR2 FQGNSA. The CDR3 length is 13 residues. CDR3 residues: CASSYWDSYEQYF. In DNA form, the CDR3 reads TGTGCCAGCAGCTACTGGGACAGCTACGAGCAGTACTTC.

V and J are TRBV19 and TRBJ1-2, with a weak D call TRBD1 (5 bases). Per the germline V gene, CDR1 is LNHDA and CDR2 is SQIVND (reference sequence). The V and J ends lost 3 bases and 8 bases respectively, with 16 bases between them. The CDR3 runs 14 residues. Written as DNA, the CDR3 is TGTGCCAGTAGTATTCAGGGATCGATTGAGGGCTACACCTTC. Its protein product is CASSIQGSIEGYTF.

This chain uses TRBV28 with TRBJ1-2; D gene uncertain. The CDR3 contains 14 residues. Germline CDR1 and CDR2: MDHEN and SYDVKM. Between the trimmed V and J ends, which lost 3 bases and 3 bases, there was a span of 11 bases. For the CDR3, the DNA is TGTGCCAGCAGTTTGGGCGACGCCCACTATGGCTACACCTTC. This translates into CASSLGDAHYGYTF.

This rearrangement joins TRBV6-5 to TRBJ1-2, with D hard to call. Trimming pared 6 bases from V and 5 bases from J, leaving 7 bases between. This CDR3 is built from 11 residues. CDR1 is MNHEY, CDR2 SVGAGI, per germline. The CDR3 nucleotides are TGTGCCAGCAGGGGCGATTATGGCTACACCTTC. Protein: CASRGDYGYTF.

About this clone itself: The sample carries other DNA sequences with the same CDR3. The rearrangement links TRBV5-1 to TRBJ2-7; no clear D. The germline CDR1 and CDR2 sequences are SGHRS and YFSETQ. The CDR3 extends over 11 amino acids. Trimming took off 4 bases at V and 4 bases at J, with 6 bases between the two ends. The CDR3 sequence: CASSAEYEQYF. The CDR3 DNA reads TGCGCCAGCAGCGCCGAATACGAGCAGTACTTC. The whole variable domain, remainder taken from reference TRBV5-1 and TRBJ2-7, is KAGVTQTPRYLIKTRGQQVTLSCSPISGHRSVSWYQQTPGQGLQFLFEYFSETQRNKGNFPGRFSGRQFSNSRSEMNVSTLELGDSALYLCASSAEYEQYFGPGTRLTVT.

The table lists this clone with a count of one. The chain is built from TRBV11-2 and TRBJ1-1; TRBD1 aligns across 7 bases. Germline CDR1 is SGHAT and CDR2 is FQNNGV. The CDR3 runs 15 residues. Germline trimming cut 5 bases from V and 6 bases from J; bases unmatched to any gene: 12. In DNA form, the CDR3 reads TGTGCCAGCAGCCCGTTGACAGGGAGATTGGCTGAAGCTTTCTTT. Its protein is CASSPLTGRLAEAFF.

The rearrangement links TRBV14 to TRBJ2-7; 10 bases map to TRBD2. The ends lost 1 base at V and 5 bases at J; junction bases unmatched: 8. CDR3 size: 16 residues. Germline V gives CDR1 SGHDN, CDR2 FVKESK. CDR3 sequence reads: CASSQGSSSGRHEQYF. The DNA of the CDR3 is TGTGCCAGCAGCCAAGGTTCTTCTAGCGGGAGACACGAGCAGTACTTC. Filled out from reference TRBV14 and TRBJ2-7, the complete variable domain reads EAGVTQFPSHSVIEKGQTVTLRCDPISGHDNLYWYRRVMGKEIKFLLHFVKESKQDESGMPNNRFLAERTGGTYSTLKVQPAELEDSGVYFCASSQGSSSGRHEQYFGPGTRLTVT.

The CDR3 is CASSQAGASTDTQYF. CDR3 bases: TGTGCCAGCAGCCAAGCGGGGGCGAGCACAGATACGCAGTATTTT. The chain joins TRBV28 to TRBJ2-3; 8 positions agree with TRBD2. Germline V gives CDR1 MDHEN, CDR2 SYDVKM. J lost 0 bases, V lost 6 bases, and 5 bases had no gene match. The length of the CDR3 is 15 residues.

The chain joins TRBV18 to TRBJ2-7; 8 nucleotides line up with TRBD2. From germline, CDR1 is KGHSH and CDR2 LQKENI. V lost 2 bases, J lost 9 bases, and 3 bases stayed unmatched. The CDR3 spans 12 residues. Here the CDR3 reads CASSPNSGGQYF. The CDR3 DNA follows: TGTGCCAGCTCACCAAACAGCGGGGGGCAGTACTTC. Looking up the rest from reference TRBV18 and TRBJ2-7 gives the full variable domain: NAGVMQNPRHLVRRRGQEARLRCSPMKGHSHVYWYRQLPEEGLKFMVYLQKENIIDESGMPKERFSAEFPKEGPSILRIQQVVRGDSAAYFCASSPNSGGQYFGPGTRLTVT.

This clone was counted a few times. This chain joins TRBV2 and TRBJ1-6; no definite D call. The CDR3 totals 11 residues. The V gene lost 4 bases and the J gene lost 14 bases, with 9 bases spanning the gap. Germline CDR1 SNHLY, CDR2 FYNNEI. For the CDR3, the DNA is TGTGCCAGCAGTGGGACCGGCACCCTCCACTTT. Its translation: CASSGTGTLHF.

The chain has TRBV9 and TRBJ2-2; D may be TRBD2 (5 bases). The CDR3 runs 19 residues. V lost 4 bases and J 3 bases, leaving 25 bases between the germline ends. Germline CDR1 is SGDLS and CDR2 is YYNGEE. DNA for the CDR3: TGTGCCAGCAGCCTTCCCCGAGGGCCGGTTTCGGAGGACACCGGGGAGCTGTTTTTT. Its translation is CASSLPRGPVSEDTGELFF.

V and J are TRBV9 and TRBJ2-3; TRBD2 aligns across 10 bases. CDR1 and CDR2 from the germline V gene are SGDLS and YYNGEE. With 3 bases clipped from V and 4 bases from J, the junction kept 8 bases outside the gene matches. The CDR3 consists of 16 residues. Here the CDR3 reads CASSALTSGRADTQYF. Here the CDR3 DNA reads TGTGCCAGCAGCGCACTAACCAGCGGGAGGGCAGATACGCAGTATTTT.